This T cell receptor (beta chain) was documented in a study of T cell responses to AZD1222 COVID-19 vaccine. In this sample, this clone turned up a few times. Its specificity is unknown. V was pared by 2 bases and J by 8 bases, with 13 bases between. The germline V gene encodes CDR1 SGHKS and CDR2 YYEKEE (reference sequence). CDR3 size: 13 residues. Broader study findings: Two AZD1222 administrations were followed by greater Spike-specific TCR breadth and depth.

The assay was immunoSEQ multiplex PCR, and TCRdb's table has in-frame clones only and misses some. Of approximately 110,000 clones listed, roughly 87% are singletons. Sample: peripheral blood, taken 28 days after the second AZD1222 dose. This TCR came from an adult who received the AZD1222 COVID-19 vaccine. This rearrangement joins TRBV5-5 to TRBJ1-2; tentatively, D is TRBD1 (6 bases). The CDR3 DNA reads as TGTGCCAGCAGCTTTCCGGGGGCTGGAGGCTACACCTTC. This encodes CASSFPGAGGYTF.